These 32 T cell receptor beta chains share one sample of origin, sequenced in a study of blood T cell repertoires in COVID-19. Repertoires were generated with immunoSEQ multiplex PCR, while TCRdb's copy carries only in-frame clones and drops some. The repertoire has 90,000 to 120,000 clones, about 87% of them found once; the top ten carry 6.8%. Sequenced: peripheral blood. The receptors stem from a man aged 50 or older with active or convalescent COVID-19.

V is TRBV28 and J is TRBJ2-1, with 8 positions matching TRBD2. Germline CDR1 is MDHEN and CDR2 is SYDVKM. The CDR3 length is 15 residues. The trim removed 5 bases at V and 4 bases at J, leaving 7 bases unmatched. The CDR3 reads CASSPIAGGYNEQFF. As DNA, the CDR3 is TGTGCCAGCAGTCCCATCGCGGGAGGATACAATGAGCAGTTCTTC. The whole variable domain, remainder taken from reference TRBV28 and TRBJ2-1, is DVKVTQSSRYLVKRTGEKVFLECVQDMDHENMFWYRQDPGLGLRLIYFSYDVKMKEKGDIPEGYSVSREKKERFSLILESASTNQTSMYLCASSPIAGGYNEQFFGPGTRLTVL.

The rearrangement uses TRBV9 and TRBJ2-1; 7 bases fit TRBD2. After removal of 0 bases from V and 4 bases from J, the junction contained 1 base not matched to a gene. The CDR3 is made up of 14 amino acids. Per the germline V gene, CDR1 is SGDLS and CDR2 is YYNGEE. CDR3 region: CASSVGTSYNEQFF. CDR3 DNA: TGTGCCAGCAGCGTAGGGACTAGTTACAATGAGCAGTTCTTC. Full variable domain (missing parts from reference TRBV9 and TRBJ2-1): DSGVTQTPKHLITATGQRVTLRCSPRSGDLSVYWYQQSLDQGLQFLIQYYNGEERAKGNILERFSAQQFPDLHSELNLSSLELGDSALYFCASSVGTSYNEQFFGPGTRLTVL.

This sequence joins TRBV4-1 and TRBJ2-7; 7 positions agree with TRBD1. Germline CDR1 reads MGHRA; CDR2 reads YSYEKL. This CDR3 has 13 amino acids. J was trimmed by 10 bases and V by 3 bases; bases with no gene match: 9. The CDR3 DNA sequence: TGCGCCAGCAGCCAGCCACAGGGGCCCCGCCAGTACTTC. It specifies CASSQPQGPRQYF.

The chain recombines TRBV7-8 with TRBJ1-5; 8 bases agree with TRBD1. Germline CDR1 reads SGHVS; CDR2 reads FQNEAQ. V dropped 4 bases and J dropped 8; count of bases not matched to a gene: 7. This CDR3 has 14 amino acids. The CDR3 is CASSSRTGKEPQHF. The CDR3 DNA sequence: TGTGCCAGCAGCTCACGGACAGGGAAGGAGCCCCAGCATTTT.

The chain couples TRBV19 to TRBJ2-7; a possible D gene is TRBD2 (6 bases). Trimming pared 5 bases from V and 9 bases from J, leaving 11 bases between. This CDR3 region has 11 residues. CDR1 and CDR2 from the germline V gene are LNHDA and SQIVND (reference sequence). This CDR3 is CASSSSAGQYF. The CDR3 nucleotides are TGTGCCAGTAGTTCGTCAGCGGGGCAGTACTTC.

This clone was observed a single time. The rearrangement uses TRBV28 and TRBJ1-2, with D uncertain. V lost 3 bases to trimming and J lost 7 bases, with 12 bases between them. This CDR3 spans 13 amino acids. CDR1 MDHEN and CDR2 SYDVKM come from the germline V gene. The CDR3 DNA reads as TGTGCCAGCAGTTTGGCGGCGTCCCGTGGCTACACCTTC. Translation gives CASSLAASRGYTF.

The rearrangement uses TRBV28 and TRBJ2-7; TRBD1 agrees at 8 bases. Germline loops: CDR1 MDHEN, CDR2 SYDVKM. The CDR3 covers 15 residues. V was pared by 5 bases and J by 6 bases, with 12 bases of the junction left unmatched. CDR3 DNA: TGTGCCAGCAGTCTAAGACGACAGGGGTACGTCGAGCAGTACTTC. Encoded protein: CASSLRRQGYVEQYF.

This sequence joins TRBV19 and TRBJ1-4, with 8 nucleotides matching TRBD1. The V segment lost 6 bases and the J segment 11 bases; nucleotides outside the gene matches: 8. CDR3 size: 13 residues. The germline gives CDR1 LNHDA, CDR2 SQIVND (reference sequence). CDR3 in amino acids: CASSGQGGGKLFF. The CDR3 DNA is TGTGCCAGTAGCGGACAGGGTGGTGGTAAACTGTTTTTT.

The CDR3 bases are TGTGCCAGCAGCCAAGATATTTGGGGGGGTAGTAACACCGGGGAGCTGTTTTTT. Amino acids: CASSQDIWGGSNTGELFF. V is TRBV3-1 (or the pseudogene TRBV3-2) and J is TRBJ2-2; 7 bases fit TRBD2. Germline V lookup: CDR1 LGHDT, CDR2 YNNKEL (reference sequence). The CDR3 totals 18 residues. J lost 2 bases, V lost 0 bases, and 9 bases had no gene match.

The V gene is TRBV19, the J gene TRBJ1-6; no reliable D call. Looked up from germline, CDR1 is LNHDA and CDR2 is SQIVND (reference sequence). The CDR3 has 14 amino acids. Trimming left V 7 bases short and J 8 bases short, with 15 bases between. DNA of the CDR3: TGTGCCAGTAAACAACCGAGGTTAGATTCACCCCTCCACTTT. Its protein is CASKQPRLDSPLHF.

This clone was counted a single time. The CDR3 loop reads CSASLTSGSRGEEQYF. For the CDR3, the DNA is TGCAGTGCTAGTTTGACTAGCGGGAGCCGGGGGGAAGAGCAGTACTTC. V and J are TRBV20-1 and TRBJ2-7, with 12 bases identical to TRBD2. Germline CDR1 DFQATT, CDR2 SNEGSKA (reference sequence). V gave up 3 bases and J gave up 7 bases; unmatched junction bases: 13. This CDR3 is 16 amino acids long.

The chain links TRBV5-5 to TRBJ2-7, with D possibly being TRBD1 (5 bases). Germline V CDR1 and CDR2: SGHKS, YYEKEE (reference sequence). The CDR3 runs to 16 residues. Trimming removed 0 bases from V and 4 bases from J, with 17 bases in between. In DNA, the CDR3 is TGTGCCAGCAGCTTGGGCGCGCAGGGCACTTATTACGAGCAGTACTTC. It codes for CASSLGAQGTYYEQYF.

The chain employs TRBV28 and TRBJ1-6; D not resolved. Germline CDR1 is MDHEN and CDR2 is SYDVKM. Trimming removed 7 bases from V and 0 bases from J, with 13 bases in between. The CDR3 sequence is 16 residues long. CDR3 DNA sequence: TGTGCCAGCACCCTCGACTTCAGCTCCTATAATTCACCCCTCCACTTT. Translated, it gives CASTLDFSSYNSPLHF.

The chain is built from TRBV6-5 and TRBJ1-2; D is uncertain. The CDR3 contains 13 residues. Per the germline V gene, CDR1 is MNHEY and CDR2 is SVGAGI. V was shortened by 7 bases and J by 6 bases, with 15 bases between the two germline ends. CDR3 in amino acids: CASTRSGENGYTF. DNA for the CDR3: TGTGCCAGCACTCGCAGCGGGGAGAATGGCTACACCTTC.

This chain connects TRBV5-1 to TRBJ2-2; D remains ambiguous. The germline V gene has CDR1 SGHRS and CDR2 YFSETQ. The CDR3 is made up of 12 amino acids. Trimming took 4 bases from V and 2 from J, leaving 3 bases between them. For the CDR3, the DNA is TGCGCCAGCAGCCCAAACACCGGGGAGCTGTTTTTT. Translating it yields CASSPNTGELFF.

The chain is built from TRBV5-1 and TRBJ2-3; TRBD2 aligns across 9 bases. Germline CDR1 is SGHRS and CDR2 is YFSETQ. With 7 bases clipped from V and 4 bases from J, the junction kept 7 bases outside the gene matches. The CDR3 has 14 residues. CDR3 protein: CASALAGRPDTQYF. The CDR3 bases are TGCGCCAGCGCCCTAGCGGGAAGGCCAGATACGCAGTATTTT.

The chain is built from TRBV28 and TRBJ1-5; 8 positions agree with TRBD1. The CDR3 sequence is 17 residues long. Trimming removed 4 bases from V and 2 bases from J; junction bases left unmatched: 10. Germline V gene sequence: CDR1 MDHEN, CDR2 SYDVKM. CDR3 amino acids: CASSSDRDSEGNQPQHF. The CDR3 DNA reads as TGTGCCAGCAGTTCGGACAGGGACAGTGAGGGCAATCAGCCCCAGCATTTT.

CDR3 sequence: CASSPIGAEPNEKLFF. The CDR3 coding sequence is TGTGCCAGCTCACCAATTGGGGCTGAGCCTAATGAAAAACTGTTTTTT. The rearrangement joins TRBV18 to TRBJ1-4; D might be TRBD1 (5 bases). Trimming left V 2 bases short and J 3 bases short, with 13 bases between. The CDR3 has 16 amino acids. The germline V gene has CDR1 KGHSH and CDR2 LQKENI.

V is TRBV7-6 and J is TRBJ1-5, with D perhaps TRBD1 (6 bases). The CDR3 length is 14 residues. Trimming shortened V by 2 bases and J by 6 bases, and 11 bases separated the two germline ends. Germline V CDR1 and CDR2: SGHVS, FNYEAQ. For the CDR3, the DNA is TGTGCCAGCAGCTTATCAGGGGAGGGTCAGCCCCAGCATTTT. It encodes CASSLSGEGQPQHF.

The chain recombines TRBV7-6 with TRBJ1-6; TRBD1 matches at 7 bases. V trimming: 6 bases; J trimming: 7 bases; junction bases outside the gene matches: 3. The CDR3 contains 13 residues. Per the germline V gene, CDR1 is SGHVS and CDR2 is FNYEAQ. The CDR3 DNA reads TGTGCCAGCAGTGGGACAGCAAATTCACCCCTCCACTTT. Translation: CASSGTANSPLHF.

This clone was recorded at least ten times. This chain's CDR3 is CASSLDRVGEAWTEAFF. As DNA, the CDR3 is TGTGCCAGCAGTTTAGACAGGGTTGGGGAGGCGTGGACTGAAGCTTTCTTT. The chain combines TRBV27 with TRBJ1-1; 7 nucleotides line up with TRBD1. CDR3 size: 17 residues. The germline V gene has CDR1 MNHEY and CDR2 SMNVEV (reference sequence). Trimming cost V 2 bases and J 5 bases; bases outside gene matches: 14.

This clone was observed a few times. The rearrangement links TRBV29-1 to TRBJ2-7; D is possibly TRBD1 (6 bases). V lost 4 bases to trimming and J lost 0 bases, with 16 bases between them. The V gene's germline CDR1 is SQVTM and CDR2 ANQGSEA. The CDR3 is made up of 15 amino acids. The CDR3 here is CSVASRDTYSYEQYF. CDR3 in DNA: TGCAGCGTTGCTTCGAGGGACACCTACTCCTACGAGCAGTACTTC.

This clone was found a few times. CDR3 region: CASSQDQGYTEAFF. DNA of the CDR3: TGTGCCAGCAGCCAAGATCAGGGGTACACTGAAGCTTTCTTT. This chain connects TRBV3-1 (or the pseudogene TRBV3-2) to TRBJ1-1; tentatively, D is TRBD1 (6 bases). The CDR3 covers 14 residues. CDR1 and CDR2 (germline): LGHDT, YNNKEL (reference sequence). Trimming stripped 0 bases from V and 3 bases from J, with 8 bases between.

V and J are TRBV6-6 and TRBJ2-1, with 7 bases identical to TRBD2. Germline V lookup: CDR1 MNHNY, CDR2 SVGAGI (reference sequence). This CDR3 region has 15 residues. Trimming at V came to 6 bases and at J to 4 bases, leaving 9 bases not matched to a gene. The CDR3 DNA reads TGTGCCAGCAGCCGCGGGAGTCTCCCTTACAATGAGCAGTTCTTC. Its protein product is CASSRGSLPYNEQFF.

The sample holds a few counts of this clone. CDR3 nucleotide sequence: TGTGCCAGCAGTTTAGTCTCAACTAATGAAAAACTGTTTTTT. This translates into CASSLVSTNEKLFF. This rearrangement joins TRBV27 to TRBJ1-4; D unclear. This CDR3 contains 14 residues. Germline assignment: CDR1 MNHEY and CDR2 SMNVEV (reference sequence). V was shortened by 2 bases and J by 0 bases, with 4 bases between the two germline ends.

This clone was detected only once. This chain joins TRBV7-9 and TRBJ2-1, with unresolved D. Germline V gene lookup returns CDR1 SEHNR and CDR2 FQNEAQ (reference sequence). The CDR3 is 12 amino acids. Trimming took off 3 bases at V and 12 bases at J, with 12 bases between the two ends. The DNA for the CDR3 is TGTGCCAGCAGCTTGTTGACCGGCGGGCAGTTCTTC. Protein: CASSLLTGGQFF.

The rearrangement joins TRBV10-3 to TRBJ1-1; TRBD1 agrees at 11 bases. V dropped 5 bases and J dropped 4; count of bases not matched to a gene: 3. In germline, CDR1 is ENHRY, CDR2 SYGVKD. This CDR3 has 14 amino acids. For the CDR3, the DNA is TGTGCCATCAGTCCGGGACAGGGGGTCACTGAAGCTTTCTTT. Translated: CAISPGQGVTEAFF.

The chain carries TRBV6-5 and TRBJ1-4, with D perhaps matching TRBD1 (6 bases). This CDR3 comprises 14 residues. With 5 bases removed from V and 1 base from J, the gap between germline ends came to 8 bases. Germline V gene lookup returns CDR1 MNHEY and CDR2 SVGAGI. CDR3 loop: CASSKQGTNEKLFF. The CDR3, as DNA: TGTGCCAGCAGTAAACAGGGAACTAATGAAAAACTGTTTTTT.

The CDR3 loop reads CASSPHRSRDVNEAFF. The CDR3 nucleotides read TGTGCCAGCAGTCCCCATCGGAGCAGGGATGTGAATGAAGCTTTCTTT. The genes are TRBV28 and TRBJ1-1; TRBD1 is a possible D gene (5 bases). There are 16 residues in the CDR3. CDR1 and CDR2 from the germline V gene are MDHEN and SYDVKM. Trimming left V 5 bases short and J 7 bases short, with 23 bases between.

V and J are TRBV10-2 and TRBJ1-1, with 8 bases lining up with TRBD1. The CDR3 runs to 16 residues. Looked up from germline, CDR1 is WSHSY and CDR2 is SAAADI. With 2 bases clipped from V and 0 bases from J, the junction kept 5 bases outside the gene matches. The CDR3 DNA reads TGCGCCAGCAGTGAGGCGACAGGGGTTATGAACACTGAAGCTTTCTTT. Encoded protein: CASSEATGVMNTEAFF.

V gene TRBV6-1 combines with J gene TRBJ1-4, with D unclear. The CDR3 runs to 13 residues. Looked up from germline, CDR1 is MNHNS and CDR2 is SASEGT. The V gene lost 3 bases and the J gene lost 10 bases, with 12 bases spanning the gap. CDR3 amino acids: CASSDAAEGKLFF. DNA for the CDR3: TGTGCCAGCAGTGACGCCGCTGAGGGAAAACTGTTTTTT.

The rearrangement joins TRBV6-5 to TRBJ2-5; D is possibly TRBD1 (5 bases). The germline gives CDR1 MNHEY, CDR2 SVGAGI. The CDR3 loop spans 12 amino acids. The V and J ends lost 5 bases and 4 bases respectively, with 8 bases between them. The CDR3 coding sequence is TGTGCCAGCAGTCGAAGGGGAGAGACCCAGTACTTC. Its protein is CASSRRGETQYF.